A single sample is the source of the 3 T cell receptor beta chains below, sequenced in a study of T cell changes during pregnancy in multiple sclerosis. The assay was immunoSEQ multiplex PCR, and TCRdb's table has in-frame clones only and misses some. The repertoire consists of approximately 130,000 clones, with roughly 92% occurring once and the leading ten covering approximately 6.3%. The sequenced sample was peripheral blood, obtained before pregnancy. All receptors come from a female donor with multiple sclerosis, enrolled in a pregnancy study.

J is TRBJ1-2 and V is TRBV18; weak D call: TRBD1 (5 bases). This CDR3 spans 14 amino acids. Germline V lookup: CDR1 KGHSH, CDR2 LQKENI. V was pared by 3 bases and J by 5 bases, with 13 bases between. CDR3 sequence reads: CASSPPGTVYGYTF. The DNA for the CDR3 is TGTGCCAGCTCACCGCCCGGGACTGTATATGGCTACACCTTC.

This chain connects TRBV7-2 to TRBJ2-7; maybe TRBD2 (8 bases). V lost 4 bases, J lost 1 base, and 14 bases lay in between. This CDR3 is built from 15 residues. CDR1 is SGHTA and CDR2 is FQGNSA in the germline V gene. CDR3 residues: CASSSREGASYEQYF. The CDR3 coding sequence is TGTGCCAGCAGCTCTCGGGAGGGGGCTTCCTACGAGCAGTACTTC.

This clone has more than one count but fewer than ten. V gene TRBV5-8 combines with J gene TRBJ2-1; TRBD2 matches at 15 bases. Germline V gives CDR1 SGHTS, CDR2 YDEGEE. The CDR3 is 14 amino acids. J gave up 8 bases and V 5 bases, and 2 bases lay outside the gene matches. CDR3 nucleotides: TGTGCCAGCAGGGGACTAGCGGGGGGATATGAGCAGTTCTTC. Encoded protein: CASRGLAGGYEQFF.